This TCR beta chain is drawn from a study of vaccination and CD4 T cells after COVID-19. On this clonotype: Its specificity is not known.

TCRdb analysed the PCR reads with MiXCR anew, one entry per CDR3 protein. This table holds 15,000 to 20,000 distinct CDR3 sequences, roughly 60% found once. All positive PCR tests were dated between March and December 2020, predating US Alpha, Beta and Delta variants. Study observations and caveats: Only post-vaccination samples contained a median roughly 90% of the reactive clones in convalescent patients. Median reactive clonotypes, those recognizing SARS-CoV-2, rose from about 22 to 38, not significantly.

Trimming stripped 2 bases from V and 4 bases from J, with 7 bases between. CDR3 length: 13 amino acids. Looked up from germline, CDR1 is LGHNA and CDR2 is YNFKEQ. This receptor was taken from a human donor who had recovered from COVID-19. V gene TRBV4-2 combines with J gene TRBJ2-3; D gene unclear. The material was CD4+ T cells from blood, obtained after SARS-CoV-2 vaccination. The CDR3: CASSQSLPDTQYF. CDR3 coding DNA: TGTGCCAGCAGCCAATCTCTCCCAGATACGCAGTATTTT.